This record looks at one TCR beta chain sequence and its context. Antigen: not known. Noted treatment: some 20 received Ad26.COV2.S at low or high dose, single or two shots; 5 received placebo; per-sample allocation not given. Collection of samples fell on day 63 after the first vaccine or placebo injection. This specimen comes from a study of Ad26.COV2.S vaccination and SARS-CoV-2 variants. The CDR3 length is 17 residues. J was trimmed by 5 bases and V by 6 bases; bases with no gene match: 12. CDR1 MDHEN and CDR2 SYDVKM come from the germline V gene. TCRdb keeps only in-frame clones here, not all; method: immunoSEQ multiplex PCR. This table has hundreds of thousands of clones, approximately 90% appearing once. Study outcomes and limitations: Spike-specific TCR breadth was greater after Ad26.COV2.S than placebo.

The specimen was peripheral blood, collected in a trial of Ad26.COV2.S vaccine versus placebo. This receptor was obtained from a person aged 18-65 years who received the Ad26.COV2.S COVID-19 vaccine or a placebo. The gene calls are TRBV28 and TRBJ2-1, with 11 bases that match TRBD2. CDR3 protein: CASRLPVGTSGDNEQFF. CDR3 bases: TGTGCCAGCAGATTACCCGTAGGGACTAGCGGAGACAATGAGCAGTTCTTC.